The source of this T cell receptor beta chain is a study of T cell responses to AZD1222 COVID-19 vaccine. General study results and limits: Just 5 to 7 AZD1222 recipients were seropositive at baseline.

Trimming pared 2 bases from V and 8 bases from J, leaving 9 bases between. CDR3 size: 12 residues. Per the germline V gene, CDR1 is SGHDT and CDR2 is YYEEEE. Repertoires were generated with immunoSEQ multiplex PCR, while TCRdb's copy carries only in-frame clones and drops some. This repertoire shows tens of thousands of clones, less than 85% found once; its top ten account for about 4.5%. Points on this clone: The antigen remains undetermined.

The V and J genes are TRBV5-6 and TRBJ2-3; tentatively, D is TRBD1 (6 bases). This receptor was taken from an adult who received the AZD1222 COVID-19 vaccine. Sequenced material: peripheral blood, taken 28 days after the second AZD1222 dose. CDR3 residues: CASSFSQGTQYF. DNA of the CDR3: TGTGCCAGCAGCTTTTCACAGGGTACGCAGTATTTT.